These 14 T cell receptor beta chains originate from one sample sequenced in a study of beta chain features in type 1 diabetes. Points from the study as a whole: In all four CD4+ subsets, TCRB CDR3 length was significantly, moderately reduced in type 1 diabetes.

What these receptors recognize is not known. As every portion of the isolated RNA was reverse transcribed, the sequencing read expressed TCRB transcripts. Assay: immunoSEQ multiplex PCR; the TCRdb copy retains only in-frame clones and omits some. Of about 260,000 clones in the sample, roughly 22% are singletons; the top ten hold 0.028%. Specimen: naive CD4+ T cells from blood. The receptors come from a middle-aged woman with type 1 diabetes.

Here the CDR3 DNA reads TGCAGCGTTGATCCCGGGACTTCTGGAAACACCATATATTTT. Its protein product is CSVDPGTSGNTIYF. The V gene is TRBV29-1, the J gene TRBJ1-3, with D maybe TRBD1 (5 bases). The V end lost 3 bases, the J end lost 1 base, and 10 bases lay between the germline ends. CDR3 length: 14 residues. The germline gives CDR1 SQVTM, CDR2 ANQGSEA.

This clone was recorded once. V usage is TRBV5-6 and J usage is TRBJ1-5; D is possibly TRBD1 (5 bases). V gave up 3 bases and J gave up 1 base, with 5 bases separating them. Per the germline V gene, CDR1 is SGHDT and CDR2 is YYEEEE. The CDR3 is 13 residues long. The CDR3 DNA reads TGTGCCAGCAGCTCAGGGAGCAATCAGCCCCAGCATTTT. Translated, it gives CASSSGSNQPQHF.

The chain links TRBV20-1 to TRBJ2-1, with a weak D call TRBD1 (6 bases). Germline-derived CDR1 and CDR2 are DFQATT and SNEGSKA (reference sequence). There are 10 residues in the CDR3. V lost 7 bases, J lost 10 bases, and 11 bases lay in between. As DNA, the CDR3 is TGCAGTGACAGGGCCGCGGAGCAGTTCTTC. This translates into CSDRAAEQFF.

The sample holds a few counts of this clone. The rearrangement links TRBV7-9 to TRBJ1-2; 7 bases match TRBD1. From germline, CDR1 is SEHNR and CDR2 FQNEAQ (reference sequence). J lost 8 bases, V lost 5 bases, and 8 bases had no gene match. The CDR3 has 13 amino acids. The CDR3 spells CASSATGAGGYTF. DNA of the CDR3: TGTGCCAGCAGCGCAACAGGGGCAGGCGGCTACACCTTC.

The chain has TRBV2 and TRBJ2-7; 7 bases are shared with TRBD2. Germline V lookup: CDR1 SNHLY, CDR2 FYNNEI. The CDR3 spans 12 residues. After removal of 6 bases from V and 2 bases from J, the junction contained 1 base not matched to a gene. The CDR3 protein is CASRTSTYEQYF. DNA for the CDR3: TGTGCCAGCAGGACTAGCACCTACGAGCAGTACTTC.

This clone came up a few times. V usage is TRBV28 and J usage is TRBJ2-4; 7 bases match TRBD1. J gave up 15 bases and V 2 bases, and 7 bases lay outside the gene matches. From germline, CDR1 is MDHEN and CDR2 SYDVKM. The CDR3 is 12 residues long. The CDR3: CASSLGQASPYF. The CDR3 DNA is TGTGCCAGCAGTTTAGGACAGGCGAGCCCGTACTTC.

The chain has TRBV2 and TRBJ2-5; maybe TRBD2 (6 bases). V lost 4 bases to trimming and J lost 10 bases, with 10 bases between them. Germline loops: CDR1 SNHLY, CDR2 FYNNEI. The CDR3 sequence is 11 residues long. CDR3 nucleotides: TGTGCCAGCAGTGTTATAGCGGACCAGTACTTC. This sequence encodes CASSVIADQYF. The entire variable domain, with the rest obtained from reference TRBV2 and TRBJ2-5, is as follows: EPEVTQTPSHQVTQMGQEVILRCVPISNHLYFYWYRQILGQKVEFLVSFYNNEISEKSEIFDDQFSVERPDGSNFTLKIRSTKLEDSAMYFCASSVIADQYFGPGTRLLVL.

This clone showed up just a few times. The V and J genes are TRBV7-2 and TRBJ1-1; TRBD1 might be the D (5 bases). The length of the CDR3 is 15 residues. Germline CDR1 is SGHTA and CDR2 is FQGNSA. Trimming took off 5 bases at V and 3 bases at J, with 16 bases between the two ends. The CDR3 sequence: CASSTTFDSDTEAFF. Written as DNA, the CDR3 is TGTGCCAGCAGCACCACCTTCGACAGCGACACTGAAGCTTTCTTT.

The rearrangement uses TRBV5-1 and TRBJ2-7, with a tentative D call TRBD1 (6 bases). CDR3 size: 11 residues. V was cut by 4 bases and J by 6 bases, with 8 bases left in between. Germline assignment: CDR1 SGHRS and CDR2 YFSETQ. CDR3 DNA sequence: TGCGCCAGCAGCCCGGACAGCGAGCAGTACTTC. This gives the protein CASSPDSEQYF.

This clone was recorded a few times. The chain recombines TRBV5-1 with TRBJ1-1, with D unclear. The germline CDR1 and CDR2 sequences are SGHRS and YFSETQ. The CDR3 is 13 residues long. Trimming shortened V by 4 bases and J by 1 base, and 8 bases separated the two germline ends. The CDR3: CASSPFSNTEAFF. The CDR3 region has the DNA TGCGCCAGCAGCCCTTTCTCGAACACTGAAGCTTTCTTT.

The rearrangement links TRBV5-4 to TRBJ1-2; D ambiguous. The germline CDR1 and CDR2 sequences are SGHNT and YYREEE (reference sequence). This CDR3 comprises 14 residues. V was clipped by 2 bases and J by 4 bases, with 12 bases between them. The chain's CDR3 is CASSLNAGGYGYTF. CDR3 nucleotides: TGTGCCAGCAGCTTAAACGCGGGAGGCTATGGCTACACCTTC.

This clone was observed a few times. The gene calls are TRBV19 and TRBJ2-2, with D perhaps matching TRBD2 (7 bases). The germline CDR1 and CDR2 sequences are LNHDA and SQIVND (reference sequence). Trimming shortened V by 4 bases and J by 3 bases, and 15 bases separated the two germline ends. The CDR3 consists of 16 residues. DNA of the CDR3: TGTGCCAGTAGTAGTCTAGGCGGGGGCTACACCGGGGAGCTGTTTTTT. Its translation is CASSSLGGGYTGELFF.

This clone was counted only a few times. The chain combines TRBV2 with TRBJ2-3; TRBD1 aligns across 8 bases. The CDR3 is 14 residues long. V trimming: 7 bases; J trimming: 2 bases; junction bases outside the gene matches: 5. Germline V CDR1 and CDR2: SNHLY, FYNNEI. CDR3 protein: CASIRDRNTDTQYF. The CDR3 DNA is TGTGCCAGCATAAGGGACAGGAACACAGATACGCAGTATTTT.

The V and J genes are TRBV6-5 and TRBJ1-2; D is undetermined. From germline, CDR1 is MNHEY and CDR2 SVGAGI. CDR3 length equals 14 residues. Trimming shortened V by 6 bases and J by 0 bases, and 11 bases separated the two germline ends. The CDR3 is CASSLDGANYGYTF. CDR3 bases: TGTGCCAGCAGCCTAGACGGGGCTAACTATGGCTACACCTTC.